The 18 T cell receptor beta chains below all came from one sample that was sequenced in a study of CD8 T cells in Susac syndrome. About 0.5 to 1 ug RNA was reverse transcribed with random hexamers. TCRdb independently ran MiXCR on the immunoSEQ multiplex PCR reads; one entry per CDR3 protein. The table lists 150,000 or so distinct CDR3 sequences, about 95% of them singletons. Sample: CD4+ T cells from PBMCs. Receptors originate from a human donor with Susac syndrome.

The V call is TRBV21-1, the J call TRBJ2-1; TRBD2 reflects the table's D call only, with no check against the DNA. TRBV21-1 is annotated as a pseudogene. The length of the CDR3 is 14 residues. The CDR3 sequence: CASNRYLAGNEQFF. As DNA, the CDR3 is TGTGCCAGCAACCGGTACCTCGCGGGCAATGAGCAGTTCTTC.

The genes are TRBV19 and TRBJ1-1; TRBD1 is a possible D gene (5 bases). V was trimmed by 1 base and J by 6 bases, leaving 9 bases between them. The CDR3 covers 13 residues. The germline V gene encodes CDR1 LNHDA and CDR2 SQIVND (reference sequence). CDR3 bases: TGTGCCAGTAGTATAGCGGGGGTCGCTGAAGCTTTCTTT. It codes for CASSIAGVAEAFF.

The chain employs TRBV20-1 and TRBJ2-5; TRBD2 matches 8 bases. Per germline, CDR1 DFQATT and CDR2 SNEGSKA (reference sequence). The J segment lost 7 bases and the V segment lost 5 bases, leaving 9 bases of the junction unmatched. The CDR3 is 13 residues long. CDR3 amino acids: CSAGGTREATQYF. The CDR3 bases are TGCAGTGCTGGCGGGACTAGGGAGGCGACCCAGTACTTC.

In this sample, this clonotype turned up a few times. V gene TRBV5-6 combines with J gene TRBJ1-5, with 7 bases fitting TRBD1. The CDR3 is 15 residues long. The V and J ends lost 0 bases and 4 bases, in that order; junction bases with no gene match: 4. In germline, CDR1 is SGHDT, CDR2 YYEEEE. The DNA of the CDR3 is TGTGCCAGCAGCTTGGGCACAGGGGAAAATCAGCCCCAGCATTTT. Its translation is CASSLGTGENQPQHF.

This clonotype was detected only once. The rearrangement links TRBV28 to TRBJ1-2, with 7 bases identical to TRBD1. The CDR3 loop spans 16 amino acids. Germline V gene data show CDR1 as MDHEN and CDR2 as SYDVKM. J was trimmed by 2 bases and V by 6 bases; bases with no gene match: 12. The CDR3 sequence: CASSRSGGDRNYGYTF. The CDR3 nucleotides read TGTGCCAGCAGCCGGTCTGGGGGGGACAGAAACTATGGCTACACCTTC.

The chain is built from TRBV6-6 and TRBJ2-7; D is unresolved. In germline, CDR1 is MNHNY, CDR2 SVGAGI (reference sequence). Trimming cost V 2 bases and J 6 bases, with 11 bases left between them. The CDR3 has 13 amino acids. The CDR3 coding sequence is TGTGCCAGCAGTTACACTCGAATCGGCGAGCAGTACTTC. Protein sequence: CASSYTRIGEQYF.

The chain carries TRBV2 and TRBJ1-1; D remains ambiguous. In germline, CDR1 is SNHLY, CDR2 FYNNEI. CDR3 length equals 14 residues. The V gene lost 4 bases and the J gene lost 4 bases, with 13 bases spanning the gap. The CDR3 DNA follows: TGTGCCAGCAGTGTCGATGGGGTAGGCACTGAAGCTTTCTTT. Its protein product is CASSVDGVGTEAFF.

This sequence joins TRBV7-9 and TRBJ1-1; TRBD1 is a possible D gene (5 bases). This CDR3 comprises 11 residues. Germline CDR1 SEHNR, CDR2 FQNEAQ (reference sequence). Trimming left V 8 bases short and J 3 bases short, with 7 bases between. The CDR3 sequence is CASGQDTEAFF. The CDR3 DNA reads as TGTGCCAGCGGACAAGACACTGAAGCTTTCTTT. Full variable domain (remainder filled in from reference TRBV7-9 and TRBJ1-1): DTGVSQNPRHKITKRGQNVTFRCDPISEHNRLYWYRQTLGQGPEFLTYFQNEAQLEKSRLLSDRFSAERPKGSFSTLEIQRTEQGDSAMYLCASGQDTEAFFGQGTRLTVV.

The chain has TRBV6-2 or TRBV6-3 and TRBJ2-7; no clear D. This CDR3 spans 11 amino acids. Trimming removed 7 bases from V and 3 bases from J, with 7 bases in between. The V gene's germline CDR1 is MNHEY and CDR2 SVGEGT. The CDR3 reads CASMAFYEQYF. CDR3 nucleotides: TGTGCCAGCATGGCGTTCTACGAGCAGTACTTC.

This chain links TRBV27 with TRBJ2-1; 9 nucleotides match TRBD2. V gave up 5 bases and J gave up 7 bases; unmatched junction bases: 18. Germline values: CDR1 MNHEY, CDR2 SMNVEV (reference sequence). The CDR3 contains 18 residues. In DNA form, the CDR3 reads TGTGCCAGCAGTCCCCGGGGCCTGACGGCGGGGGGGCTGAATGAGCAGTTCTTC. Its translation: CASSPRGLTAGGLNEQFF.

This sequence joins TRBV20-1 and TRBJ2-7; TRBD1 aligns across 11 bases. The CDR3 consists of 14 residues. Germline CDR1 is DFQATT and CDR2 is SNEGSKA (reference sequence). V lost 6 bases, J lost 4 bases, and 8 bases stayed unmatched. CDR3 nucleotide sequence: TGCAGTGCCCTCGAGGACAGGGGGCGGTACGAGCAGTACTTC. Residues: CSALEDRGRYEQYF.

The gene calls are TRBV29-1 and TRBJ2-7, with D perhaps matching TRBD2 (5 bases). V was clipped by 6 bases and J by 3 bases, with 15 bases between them. Germline V lookup: CDR1 SQVTM, CDR2 ANQGSEA. This CDR3 has 13 residues. CDR3 residues: CSVRESRIYEQYF. In DNA form, the CDR3 reads TGCAGCGTCCGGGAATCTCGGATCTACGAGCAGTACTTC.

The chain recombines TRBV28 with TRBJ1-1, with D hard to call. V dropped 7 bases and J dropped 0 bases, with 9 bases sitting between them. Germline loops: CDR1 MDHEN, CDR2 SYDVKM. The CDR3 is 13 residues long. CDR3 in amino acids: CASTLRMNTEAFF. DNA for the CDR3: TGTGCCAGCACCCTAAGGATGAACACTGAAGCTTTCTTT.

This chain uses TRBV5-4 with TRBJ2-5, with 7 bases aligning to TRBD2. Per the germline V gene, CDR1 is SGHNT and CDR2 is YYREEE (reference sequence). The CDR3 is 14 amino acids. Unmatched junction bases numbered 11, after V lost 7 bases and J lost 5 bases. CDR3 in amino acids: CASWREPFGETQYF. CDR3 DNA: TGTGCCAGCTGGCGGGAGCCCTTCGGGGAGACCCAGTACTTC.

The chain combines TRBV30 with TRBJ1-3; no clear D. The V end was cut by 3 bases, the J end by 4 bases, with 7 bases between. CDR3 size: 12 residues. Germline V gene lookup returns CDR1 GTSNPN and CDR2 SVGIG (reference sequence). The CDR3 DNA sequence: TGTGCCTGGAGCCCCCGCGGAAACACCATATATTTT. Encoded protein: CAWSPRGNTIYF. The full variable domain, rest sourced from reference TRBV30 and TRBJ1-3, is SQTIHQWPATLVQPVGSPLSLECTVEGTSNPNLYWYRQAAGRGLQLLFYSVGIGQISSEVPQNLSASRPQDRQFILSSKKLLLSDSGFYLCAWSPRGNTIYFGEGSWLTVV.

The V and J genes are TRBV6-5 and TRBJ2-4, with TRBD1 as a possible D gene (6 bases). CDR3 length: 13 residues. From germline, CDR1 is MNHEY and CDR2 SVGAGI. V was trimmed by 6 bases and J by 7 bases, leaving 13 bases between them. The chain's CDR3 is CASRRNRVNIQYF. DNA for the CDR3: TGTGCCAGCAGGCGGAACAGGGTGAACATTCAGTACTTC.

J is TRBJ1-1 and V is TRBV29-1; D possibly corresponds to TRBD1 (5 bases). Trimming removed 4 bases at V and 6 bases at J, with 12 bases between. This CDR3 region has 12 residues. Germline V gene lookup returns CDR1 SQVTM and CDR2 ANQGSEA. DNA of the CDR3: TGCAGCGTTGTGGGGGAATGGGCTGAAGCTTTCTTT. It codes for CSVVGEWAEAFF.

The V gene is TRBV3-1, the J gene TRBJ2-1, with TRBD2 matching over 9 bases. The V gene's germline CDR1 is LGHDT and CDR2 YNNKEL (reference sequence). The CDR3 is made up of 15 amino acids. After removal of 2 bases from V and 7 bases from J, the junction contained 6 bases not matched to a gene. The CDR3 reads CASSQRTSVLNEQFF. Here the CDR3 DNA reads TGTGCCAGCAGCCAAAGGACTAGCGTTTTGAATGAGCAGTTCTTC.